Listed below are T cell receptor beta chains from one sample, sequenced in a study of graft-versus-host responses after intestinal transplantation. Assay: immunoSEQ multiplex PCR; the TCRdb copy retains only in-frame clones and omits some. The table has approximately 49,000 clones, about 95% seen once. These receptors lack a known antigen. The sample was unstimulated CD8+ T cells sorted from spleen or lymph node cells, taken before transplant. These receptor sequences come from a human donor who was the organ donor for an intestinal transplant. CDR3s include the opening cysteine and the closing phenylalanine or tryptophan. The D gene is left open where the match is weak. Size values are once, few and many counts, or a class for expanded clones, and some rows have none.

D gene,clone size,CDR3 length,J gene,V gene,CDR3 protein
.,.,15,TRBJ2-3,TRBV28,CASSSEGGPPNTQYF
TRBD1,.,14,TRBJ1-1,TRBV28,CASSLTGSGTEAFF
.,.,12,TRBJ2-3,TRBV27,CASRAGVDTQYF
.,.,15,TRBJ2-5,TRBV5-4,CASSLGWGQAETQYF
.,.,15,TRBJ2-5,TRBV4-2,CASSRLQGRRETQYF
.,.,14,TRBJ2-7,TRBV5-6,CASSPPGIAYEQYF
TRBD2,.,18,TRBJ2-3,TRBV19,CASSIGALGRAGPDTQYF
.,once,16,TRBJ1-3,TRBV19,CASKWGASDSGNTIYF
.,.,15,TRBJ2-7,TRBV27,CASSLAGKNTYEQYF
.,.,11,TRBJ2-1,TRBV28,CASRSGFEQFF
.,.,13,TRBJ1-1,TRBV2,CASSDLLNTEAFF
TRBD1,.,15,TRBJ1-5,TRBV28,CASSFDRAGNQPQHF
.,.,15,TRBJ2-7,TRBV10-2,CASSEYEGSSYEQYF